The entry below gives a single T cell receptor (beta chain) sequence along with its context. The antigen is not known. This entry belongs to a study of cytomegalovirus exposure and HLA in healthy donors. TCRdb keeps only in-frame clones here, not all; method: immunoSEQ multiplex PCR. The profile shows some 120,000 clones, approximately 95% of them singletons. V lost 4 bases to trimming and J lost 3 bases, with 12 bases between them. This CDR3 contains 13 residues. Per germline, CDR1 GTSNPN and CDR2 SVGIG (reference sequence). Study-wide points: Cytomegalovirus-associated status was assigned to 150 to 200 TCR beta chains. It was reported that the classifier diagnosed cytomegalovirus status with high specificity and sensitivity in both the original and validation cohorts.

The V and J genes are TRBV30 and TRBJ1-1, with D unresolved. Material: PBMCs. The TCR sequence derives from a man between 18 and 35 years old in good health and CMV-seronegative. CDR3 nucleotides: TGTGCCTGGACCCCCTTGGCCTACACTGAAGCTTTCTTT. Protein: CAWTPLAYTEAFF.